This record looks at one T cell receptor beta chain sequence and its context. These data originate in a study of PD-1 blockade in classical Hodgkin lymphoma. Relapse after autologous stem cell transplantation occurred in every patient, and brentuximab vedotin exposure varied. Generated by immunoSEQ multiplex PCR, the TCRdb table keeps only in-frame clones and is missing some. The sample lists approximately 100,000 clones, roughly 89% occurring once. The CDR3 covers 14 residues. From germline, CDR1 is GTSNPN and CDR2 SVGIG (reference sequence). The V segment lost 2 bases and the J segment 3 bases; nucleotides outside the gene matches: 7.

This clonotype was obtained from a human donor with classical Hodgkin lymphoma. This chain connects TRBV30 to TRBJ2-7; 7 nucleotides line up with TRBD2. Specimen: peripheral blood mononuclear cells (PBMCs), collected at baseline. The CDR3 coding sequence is TGTGCCTGGAGTTTAGGACTAGGCTTCTACGAGCAGTACTTC. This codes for CAWSLGLGFYEQYF.